This TCR beta chain appears in the sequencing data of a study of blood T cells in healthy people across ages. Findings and limits, study-wide: With unsorted PBMCs, a conclusive comparison of naive versus antigen-experienced cells was not possible.

Every sample yielded at least 6.5 million isolated PBMCs. This clonotype was picked up a small number of times. Its specificity is unknown. The use of a sample-barcoded 5' primer and a J-beta primer mix characterized a second PCR of roughly 7 to 11 cycles. TCRdb reprocessed the 5' RACE reads via MiXCR and lists one record per CDR3 protein. The sample comprises more than 650,000 distinct CDR3 sequences, 20% to 25% of which are singletons, and around a fifth rests with the top ten. The germline gives CDR1 DFQATT, CDR2 SNEGSKA (reference sequence). After removal of 0 bases from V and 6 bases from J, the junction contained 7 bases not matched to a gene. This CDR3 contains 14 residues.

This chain joins TRBV20-1 and TRBJ1-2; 7 positions agree with TRBD1. This clonotype was sampled from a man in his 70s in good health. Sequencing used blood. Here the CDR3 reads CSARDPGQEHGYTF. Written as DNA, the CDR3 is TGCAGTGCTAGAGATCCCGGACAGGAGCATGGCTACACCTTC.